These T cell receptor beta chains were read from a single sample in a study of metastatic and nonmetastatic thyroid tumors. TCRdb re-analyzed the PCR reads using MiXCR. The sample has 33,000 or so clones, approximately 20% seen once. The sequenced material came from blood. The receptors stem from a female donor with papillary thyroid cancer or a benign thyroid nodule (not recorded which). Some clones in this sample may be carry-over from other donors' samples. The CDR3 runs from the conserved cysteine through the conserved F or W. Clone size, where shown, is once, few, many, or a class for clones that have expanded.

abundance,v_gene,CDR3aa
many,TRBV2,CASSESRQETQYF
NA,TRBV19,CASSRGGYLDEQYF
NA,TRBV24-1,CVNSAASGYSSYNEQFF
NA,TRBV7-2,CASSFRRGTEQFF
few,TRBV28,CASSFTGAYEQYF
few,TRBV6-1,CASNIMGEAKNIQYF
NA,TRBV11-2,CASRNQVVGQYF
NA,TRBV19,CASSISREMTEAFF
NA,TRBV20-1,CSVGLAGDYNEQFF
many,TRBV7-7,CASSLVGAGTGELFF
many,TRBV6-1,CASTLQGAKETQYF
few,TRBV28,CASSLDNYGYTF
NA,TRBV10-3,CAISESSGDVNEQFF
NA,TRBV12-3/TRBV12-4,CASTLDSHYEQYF
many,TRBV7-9,CASSLIVVPGRSYTF
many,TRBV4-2,CASSQETSGATDTQYF
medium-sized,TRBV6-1,CASSSLTGRVYGYTF
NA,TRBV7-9,CASTYPGRGVEAFF
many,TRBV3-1,CASSQESHTGELFF
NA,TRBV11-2,CASSLDPIPTGVKDTEAFF
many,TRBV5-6,CASSRLGTGGLTDTQYF
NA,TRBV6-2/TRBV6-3,CASSLPPPGEQYF